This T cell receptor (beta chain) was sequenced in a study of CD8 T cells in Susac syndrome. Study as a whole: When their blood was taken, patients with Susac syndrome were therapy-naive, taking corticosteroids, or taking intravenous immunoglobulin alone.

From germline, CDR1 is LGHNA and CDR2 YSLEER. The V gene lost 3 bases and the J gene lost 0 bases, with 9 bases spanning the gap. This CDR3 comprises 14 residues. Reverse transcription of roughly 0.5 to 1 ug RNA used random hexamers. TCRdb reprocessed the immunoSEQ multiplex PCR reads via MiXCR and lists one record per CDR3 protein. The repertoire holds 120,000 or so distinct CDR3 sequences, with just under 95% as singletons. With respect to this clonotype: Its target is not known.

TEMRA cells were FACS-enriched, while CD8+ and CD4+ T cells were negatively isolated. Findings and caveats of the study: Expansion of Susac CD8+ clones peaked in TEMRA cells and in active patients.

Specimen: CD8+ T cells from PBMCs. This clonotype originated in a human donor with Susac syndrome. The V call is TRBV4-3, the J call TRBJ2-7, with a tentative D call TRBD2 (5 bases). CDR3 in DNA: TGCGCCAGCAGCCACTACACTAGCTCCTACGAGCAGTACTTC. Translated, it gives CASSHYTSSYEQYF.